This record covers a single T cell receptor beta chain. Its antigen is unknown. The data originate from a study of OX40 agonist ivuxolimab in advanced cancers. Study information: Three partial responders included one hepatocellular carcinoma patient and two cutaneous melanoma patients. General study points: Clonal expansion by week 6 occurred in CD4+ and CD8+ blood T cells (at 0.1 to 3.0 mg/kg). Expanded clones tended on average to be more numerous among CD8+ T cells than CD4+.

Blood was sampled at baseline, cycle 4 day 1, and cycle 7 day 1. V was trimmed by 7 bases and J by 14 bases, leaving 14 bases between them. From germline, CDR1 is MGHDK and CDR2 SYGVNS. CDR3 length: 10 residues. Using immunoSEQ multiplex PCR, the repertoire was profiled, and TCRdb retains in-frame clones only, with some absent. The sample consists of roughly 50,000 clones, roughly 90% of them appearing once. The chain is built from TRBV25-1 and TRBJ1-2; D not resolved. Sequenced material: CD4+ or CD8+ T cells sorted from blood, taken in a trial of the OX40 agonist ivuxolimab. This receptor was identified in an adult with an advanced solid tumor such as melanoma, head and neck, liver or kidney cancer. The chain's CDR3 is CASTSRPVTF. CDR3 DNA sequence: TGTGCCAGCACCTCCCGGCCTGTGACCTTC.